The source of this TCR beta chain is a study of T-cell reconstitution after alpha-beta-depleted transplantation in children. There are 14 residues in the CDR3. Germline CDR1 reads ENHRY; CDR2 reads SYGVKD. V was pared by 10 bases and J by 1 base, with 7 bases of the junction left unmatched. Preparation of the TCRbeta library used unique molecular identifiers. TCRdb re-analysed the PCR reads in MiXCR, keeping a single row per CDR3 protein. The profile shows 25,000 to 35,000 distinct CDR3 sequences, around 7% of them singletons. General study results and limits: T-cell numbers and diversity one year post-transplant derived largely from freshly generated T cells. Certain patients had high TCRbeta diversity at day 60, and it came from recipient T cells and thymic progenitors that survived. As was reported, about two months after transplant, alpha-beta T cells came from several hundred expanded graft clones.

This clonotype was seen repeatedly, ten times or more. No antigen is known for it. The sequence was collected from a child under two years old who had a stem cell transplant for acute myeloid leukemia, so the T cells may come from the graft donor. The sequencing here drew on peripheral blood, taken 60 days after TCRalphabeta/CD19-depleted stem cell transplant. This rearrangement joins TRBV10-3 to TRBJ2-7; 10 bases align to TRBD2. CDR3 sequence (DNA): TGTGCCACCCTCGCTAGCGGGAGTTCCTACGAGCAGTACTTC. Its protein product is CATLASGSSYEQYF.